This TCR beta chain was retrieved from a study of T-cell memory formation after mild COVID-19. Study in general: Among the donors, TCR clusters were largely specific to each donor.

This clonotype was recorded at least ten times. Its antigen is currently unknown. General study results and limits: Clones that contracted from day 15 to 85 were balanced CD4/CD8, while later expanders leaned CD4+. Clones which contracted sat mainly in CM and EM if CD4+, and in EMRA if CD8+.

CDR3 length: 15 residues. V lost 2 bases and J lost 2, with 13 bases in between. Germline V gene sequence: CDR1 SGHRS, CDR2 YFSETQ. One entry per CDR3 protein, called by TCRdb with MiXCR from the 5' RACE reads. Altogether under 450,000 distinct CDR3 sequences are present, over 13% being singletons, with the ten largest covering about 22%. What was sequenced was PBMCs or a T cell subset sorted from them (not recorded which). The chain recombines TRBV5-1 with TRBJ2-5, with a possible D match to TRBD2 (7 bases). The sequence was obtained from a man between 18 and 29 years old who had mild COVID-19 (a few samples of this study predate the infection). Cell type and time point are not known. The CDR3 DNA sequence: TGCGCCAGCAGCTTACGGGGGGCGGTACAAGAGACCCAGTACTTC. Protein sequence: CASSLRGAVQETQYF.